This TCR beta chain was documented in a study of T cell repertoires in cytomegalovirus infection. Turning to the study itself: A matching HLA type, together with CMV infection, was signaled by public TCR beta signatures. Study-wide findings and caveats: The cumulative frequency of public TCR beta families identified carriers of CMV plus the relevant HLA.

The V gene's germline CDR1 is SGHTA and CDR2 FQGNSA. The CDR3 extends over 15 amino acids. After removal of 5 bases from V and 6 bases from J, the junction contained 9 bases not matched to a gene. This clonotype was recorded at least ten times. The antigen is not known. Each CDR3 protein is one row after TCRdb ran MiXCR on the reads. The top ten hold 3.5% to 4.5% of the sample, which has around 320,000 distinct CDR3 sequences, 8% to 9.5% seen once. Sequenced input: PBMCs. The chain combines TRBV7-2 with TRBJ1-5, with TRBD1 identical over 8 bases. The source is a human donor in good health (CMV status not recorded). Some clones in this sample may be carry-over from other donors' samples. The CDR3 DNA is TGTGCCAGCAGCCAGTTACAGGGGGGCGGTCAGCCCCAGCATTTT. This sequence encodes CASSQLQGGGQPQHF.